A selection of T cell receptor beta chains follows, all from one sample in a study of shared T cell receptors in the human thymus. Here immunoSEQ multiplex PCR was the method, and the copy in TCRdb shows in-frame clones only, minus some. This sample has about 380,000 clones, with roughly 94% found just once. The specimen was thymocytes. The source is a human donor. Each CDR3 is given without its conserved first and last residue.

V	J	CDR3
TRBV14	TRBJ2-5	ASSQESGQY
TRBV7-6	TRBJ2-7	ASSPRDRGYEQY
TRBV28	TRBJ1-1	ASSFVPGYTEAF
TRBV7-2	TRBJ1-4	ASSKTGHRGRYHEKLF
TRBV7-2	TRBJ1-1	ASSPRDGEGGAF
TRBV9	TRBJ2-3	ASSVGSVGGRTSTDTQY
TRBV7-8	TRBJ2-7	ASSLLGGTPYEQY
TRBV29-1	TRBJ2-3	SGGHPAGGAQY
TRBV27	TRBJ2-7	ASSPGRPIAYEQY
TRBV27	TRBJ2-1	ASSPPRTPRYEQF
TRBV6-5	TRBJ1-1	ASRNRGTEAF
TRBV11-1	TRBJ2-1	ASSKTGGLALYNEQF
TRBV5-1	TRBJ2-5	ASSSTGEQETQY